Below are 17 T cell receptor beta chains sequenced from a single sample in a study of blood T cell repertoires in COVID-19. Produced via immunoSEQ multiplex PCR; TCRdb's table is partial and in-frame only. The table records approximately 400,000 clones, 87% of them present only once. What was sequenced was PBMCs or T cells enriched from blood (not recorded which). The receptor source for this set is a man aged 25 to 40 who had recovered from COVID-19.

This clone was found once. The CDR3 DNA reads TGTGCCAGCCAGAAGAACTCTGGAAACACCATATATTTT. This gives the protein CASQKNSGNTIYF. The chain has TRBV12-3 or TRBV12-4 and TRBJ1-3; D gene ambiguous. This CDR3 comprises 13 residues. V shed 8 bases and J shed 0 bases, with 8 bases lying between them.

V and J are TRBV4-1 and TRBJ2-5, with D possibly being TRBD2 (5 bases). The germline V and J ends were trimmed by 0 bases and 7 bases, with 12 bases remaining between them. Germline V gives CDR1 MGHRA, CDR2 YSYEKL. CDR3 length: 14 residues. CDR3 protein: CASSQEDSRGTQYF. CDR3 DNA: TGCGCCAGCAGCCAAGAGGATAGCCGGGGGACCCAGTACTTC.

This clone was seen just once. The chain recombines TRBV5-4 with TRBJ1-6; 8 positions agree with TRBD1. The germline gives CDR1 SGHNT, CDR2 YYREEE (reference sequence). The CDR3 consists of 16 residues. V dropped 4 bases and J dropped 10; count of bases not matched to a gene: 13. CDR3 bases: TGTGCCAGCAGCGGGGACAGGCAGCCTCTTGGGTCACCCCTCCACTTT. Its protein product is CASSGDRQPLGSPLHF. The variable domain in full, completed from reference TRBV5-4 and TRBJ1-6, reads ETGVTQSPTHLIKTRGQQVTLRCSSQSGHNTVSWYQQALGQGPQFIFQYYREEENGRGNFPPRFSGLQFPNYSSELNVNALELDDSALYLCASSGDRQPLGSPLHFGNGTRLTVT.

V is TRBV18 and J is TRBJ1-4; D might be TRBD1 (6 bases). Germline V gives CDR1 KGHSH, CDR2 LQKENI. With 0 bases removed from V and 8 bases from J, the gap between germline ends came to 13 bases. CDR3 size: 15 residues. This CDR3 is CASSPPGAGEEKLFF. CDR3 sequence (DNA): TGTGCCAGCTCACCACCGGGGGCCGGGGAGGAAAAACTGTTTTTT.

This clone was seen more than once but under ten times. This rearrangement joins TRBV14 to TRBJ1-1; D may be TRBD1 (5 bases). Trimming removed 0 bases at V and 4 bases at J, with 12 bases between. Germline V CDR1 and CDR2: SGHDN, FVKESK. The CDR3 loop spans 15 amino acids. CDR3 residues: CASSQDLTGGTEAFF. CDR3 sequence (DNA): TGTGCCAGCAGCCAAGATCTAACGGGGGGCACTGAAGCTTTCTTT.

The chain has TRBV5-6 and TRBJ1-1, with 8 bases that match TRBD1. This CDR3 has 12 amino acids. Losses at the gene ends were 1 base for V and 11 bases for J; bases not matched to a gene: 4. The germline V gene has CDR1 SGHDT and CDR2 YYEEEE. The CDR3 DNA follows: TGTGCCAGCAGCTTGCGGACAGGGACGGCTTTCTTT. Encoded protein: CASSLRTGTAFF.

The chain uses TRBV7-2 and TRBJ2-5, with TRBD2 identical over 7 bases. Germline-derived CDR1 and CDR2 are SGHTA and FQGNSA. The V segment lost 4 bases and the J segment 5 bases; nucleotides outside the gene matches: 7. The CDR3 contains 14 residues. The CDR3 coding sequence is TGTGCCAGCAGCTGGGAGGGATCTTGGGAGACCCAGTACTTC. It yields the protein CASSWEGSWETQYF.

This chain uses TRBV15 with TRBJ1-2, with D possibly TRBD1 on 5 matching bases. The CDR3 contains 14 residues. The V end lost 0 bases, the J end lost 7 bases, and 12 bases lay between the germline ends. Germline CDR1 and CDR2: LNHNV and YYDKDF (reference sequence). The chain's CDR3 is CATSREAGSGGYTF. CDR3 nucleotides: TGTGCCACCAGCAGAGAGGCAGGGTCGGGTGGCTACACCTTC.

The gene calls are TRBV19 and TRBJ1-1, with TRBD1 identical over 11 bases. Looked up from germline, CDR1 is LNHDA and CDR2 is SQIVND (reference sequence). CDR3 length: 16 residues. The trim removed 5 bases at V and 5 bases at J, leaving 10 bases unmatched. This chain's CDR3 is CASSLSWGQGETEAFF. CDR3 bases: TGTGCCAGTAGTCTTTCGTGGGGACAGGGGGAAACTGAAGCTTTCTTT. Supplemented by reference TRBV19 and TRBJ1-1, the full variable domain reads DGGITQSPKYLFRKEGQNVTLSCEQNLNHDAMYWYRQDPGQGLRLIYYSQIVNDFQKGDIAEGYSVSREKKESFPLTVTSAQKNPTAFYLCASSLSWGQGETEAFFGQGTRLTVV.

The chain is built from TRBV4-1 and TRBJ2-3; 7 bases fit TRBD1. The CDR3 runs to 14 residues. CDR1 is MGHRA and CDR2 is YSYEKL in the germline V gene. Trimming took 4 bases from V and 2 from J; bases not matched to a gene: 3. CDR3 nucleotide sequence: TGCGCCAGCAGCCGGGACAGATACACAGATACGCAGTATTTT. Residues: CASSRDRYTDTQYF.

The V and J genes are TRBV19 and TRBJ1-1; D gene ambiguous. This CDR3 spans 14 amino acids. Deletions cut 4 bases from V and 5 bases from J, with 14 bases between. Germline V CDR1 and CDR2: LNHDA, SQIVND (reference sequence). CDR3 bases: TGTGCCAGTAGTACGGGATCCCAGTATACTGAAGCTTTCTTT. Translated: CASSTGSQYTEAFF.

The chain uses TRBV19 and TRBJ1-3; 9 positions match TRBD1. Germline CDR1 and CDR2: LNHDA and SQIVND (reference sequence). The CDR3 loop spans 16 amino acids. Unmatched junction bases numbered 5, after V lost 3 bases and J lost 2 bases. The DNA for the CDR3 is TGTGCCAGTAGTATGCCCGGGACAGGGACTGGAAACACCATATATTTT. Its protein product is CASSMPGTGTGNTIYF.

This sequence joins TRBV13 and TRBJ1-2; D possibly corresponds to TRBD1 (6 bases). The CDR3 is 13 amino acids. Trimming cost V 5 bases and J 4 bases, with 11 bases left between them. Germline V CDR1 and CDR2: PRHDT, FYEKMQ (reference sequence). This CDR3 reads CASSLQGPYGYTF. CDR3 in DNA: TGTGCCAGCAGCCTACAGGGTCCCTATGGCTACACCTTC.

This chain uses TRBV7-6 with TRBJ1-1; D not resolved. CDR1 and CDR2 (germline): SGHVS, FNYEAQ. There are 13 residues in the CDR3. The V end was cut by 3 bases, the J end by 3 bases, with 8 bases between. The CDR3 sequence: CASSLTGYTEAFF. The CDR3 coding sequence is TGTGCCAGCAGCTTGACGGGGTACACTGAAGCTTTCTTT.

Concerning this clone: The DNA is left out, because the CDR3 cannot be placed on it with certainty; the CDR3 is given as TCRdb lists it. The chain has TRBV19 and TRBJ2-2; TRBD2 is taken as the D call from the table, unchecked against the DNA. Germline CDR1 and CDR2: LNHDA and SQIVND (reference sequence). The CDR3 has 15 residues if both end residues are counted. CDR3 sequence reads: CASILGDSYTGELFF.

The V gene is TRBV5-8, the J gene TRBJ1-1, with a tentative D call TRBD1 (6 bases). CDR1 and CDR2 (germline): SGHTS, YDEGEE. This CDR3 spans 15 amino acids. Trimming shortened V by 3 bases and J by 0 bases, and 12 bases separated the two germline ends. The CDR3 bases are TGTGCCAGCAGCTCCGGACAGTTCATGAACACTGAAGCTTTCTTT. Its translation: CASSSGQFMNTEAFF.

The chain uses TRBV21-1 and TRBJ1-4; TRBD1 is taken as the D call from the table, unchecked against the DNA. TRBV21-1 is marked as a pseudogene. This CDR3 is 15 amino acids long. CDR3 loop: CASSKYRETNEKLFF. CDR3 sequence (DNA): TGTGCCAGCAGCAAATACAGGGAAACCAATGAAAAACTGTTTTTT.